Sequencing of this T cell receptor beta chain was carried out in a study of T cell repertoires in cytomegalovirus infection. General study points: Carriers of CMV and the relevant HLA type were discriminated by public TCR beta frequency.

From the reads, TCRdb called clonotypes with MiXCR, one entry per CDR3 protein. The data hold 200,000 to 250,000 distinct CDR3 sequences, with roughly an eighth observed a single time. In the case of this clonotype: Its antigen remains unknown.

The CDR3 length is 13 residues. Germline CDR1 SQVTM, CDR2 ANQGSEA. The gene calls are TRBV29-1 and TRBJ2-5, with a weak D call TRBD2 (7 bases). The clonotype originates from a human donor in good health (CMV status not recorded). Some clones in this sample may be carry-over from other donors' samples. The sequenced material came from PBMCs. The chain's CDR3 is CGGREGVVETQYF. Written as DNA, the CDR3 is TGCGGAGGAAGGGAGGGGGTGGTGGAGACCCAGTACTTC.